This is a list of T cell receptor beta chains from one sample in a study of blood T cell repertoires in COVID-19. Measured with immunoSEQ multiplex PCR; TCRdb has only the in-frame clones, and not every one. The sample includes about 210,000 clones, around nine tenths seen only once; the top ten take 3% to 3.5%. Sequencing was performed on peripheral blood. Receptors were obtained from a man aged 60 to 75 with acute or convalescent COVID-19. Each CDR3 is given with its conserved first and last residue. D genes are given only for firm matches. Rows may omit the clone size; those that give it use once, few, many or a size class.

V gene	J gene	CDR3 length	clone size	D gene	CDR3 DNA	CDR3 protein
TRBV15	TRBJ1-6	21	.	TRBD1	TGTGCCACCAGCAGCATAGTGAAGGGACAGGGGTTCCCTATATACAATTCACCCCTCCACTTT	CATSSIVKGQGFPIYNSPLHF
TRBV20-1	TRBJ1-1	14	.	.	TGCAGTGCTAGTTTCCAGGGCAGGGTCACTGAAGCTTTCTTT	CSASFQGRVTEAFF
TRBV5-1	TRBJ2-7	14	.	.	TGCGCCAGCAGCTACACCGGGACACCTAATGAGCAGTACTTC	CASSYTGTPNEQYF
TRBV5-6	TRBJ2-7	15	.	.	TGTGCCAGCAGCTTGGGCGGGCAGAATCCCCACGAGCAGTACTTC	CASSLGGQNPHEQYF
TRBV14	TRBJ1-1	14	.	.	TGTGCCAGCAGCCACACAGGTGGGGACACTGAAGCTTTCTTT	CASSHTGGDTEAFF
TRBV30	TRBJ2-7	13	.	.	TGTGCCTGGAGTGTGGGGCAGGGCACCGAGCAGTACTTC	CAWSVGQGTEQYF
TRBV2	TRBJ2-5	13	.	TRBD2	TGTGCCAGCAGGGGGACTAGCGGTGAGACCCAGTACTTC	CASRGTSGETQYF
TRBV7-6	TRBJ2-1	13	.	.	TGTGCCAGCAGCCCCGGGGGGCCCGGTGAGCAGTTCTTC	CASSPGGPGEQFF
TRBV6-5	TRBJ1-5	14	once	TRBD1	TGTGCCAGCAGACCGGACAGGGGCAATCAGCCCCAGCATTTT	CASRPDRGNQPQHF
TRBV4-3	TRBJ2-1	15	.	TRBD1	TGCGCCAGCAGCCCAACAGGGGGGACCTACAATGAGCAGTTCTTC	CASSPTGGTYNEQFF
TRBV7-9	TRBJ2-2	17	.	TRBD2	TGTGCCAGCAGCCGGACTAGCGGGGGCCTGGCCACCGGGGAGCTGTTTTTT	CASSRTSGGLATGELFF
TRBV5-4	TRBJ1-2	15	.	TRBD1	TGTGCCAGCAGCTTCGGGACAGGGGAGGGCTATGGCTACACCTTC	CASSFGTGEGYGYTF
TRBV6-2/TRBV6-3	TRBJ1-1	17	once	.	TGTGCCAGCAGTTACATCGGACAAGGCCGGGTTCAAGCTGAAGCTTTCTTT	CASSYIGQGRVQAEAFF
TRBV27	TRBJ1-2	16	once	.	TGTGCCAGCAACCCGGGGGGGGGCAACAAGGACTATGGCTACACCTTC	CASNPGGGNKDYGYTF
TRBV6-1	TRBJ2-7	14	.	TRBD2	TGTGCCAGCAGTGAAACTAGCGGTTCCTACGAGCAGTACTTC	CASSETSGSYEQYF
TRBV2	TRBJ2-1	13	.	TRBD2	TGTGCCAGCAAGCTCCTAGCGGAGGGTGAGCAGTTCTTC	CASKLLAEGEQFF
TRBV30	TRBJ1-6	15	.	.	TGTGCCTGGAGTTCCCAGGACATCTATAATTCACCCCTCCACTTT	CAWSSQDIYNSPLHF
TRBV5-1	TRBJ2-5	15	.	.	TGCGCCAGCAGCTTGGATGCGCTCCCCCAAGAGACCCAGTACTTC	CASSLDALPQETQYF
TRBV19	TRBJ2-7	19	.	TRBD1	TGTGCCAGTAGTACACGGACAGGGGGCGTGGGGCGGAGGGTCTACGAGCAGTACTTC	CASSTRTGGVGRRVYEQYF
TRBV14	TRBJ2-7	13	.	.	TGTGCCAGCAGCCCCCAGCGAACCTACGAGCAGTACTTC	CASSPQRTYEQYF
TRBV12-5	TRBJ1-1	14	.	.	TGTGCTAGTGGTTTGGACAGGTTGAACACTGAAGCTTTCTTT	CASGLDRLNTEAFF
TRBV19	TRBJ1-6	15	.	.	TGTGCCAGTAGTCTCAGACAGGTGATAAATTCACCCCTCCACTTT	CASSLRQVINSPLHF
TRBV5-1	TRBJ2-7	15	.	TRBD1	TGCGCCAGCTCCCAAGGGAACAGGGGAACCTACGAGCAGTACTTC	CASSQGNRGTYEQYF
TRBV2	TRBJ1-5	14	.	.	TGTGCCAGCAGTGGGGGGCGCGGCAATCAGCCCCAGCATTTT	CASSGGRGNQPQHF
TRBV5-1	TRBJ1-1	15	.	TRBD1	TGCGCCAGCAGCTTGGCGACAGGGGAATCCGCTGAAGCTTTCTTT	CASSLATGESAEAFF
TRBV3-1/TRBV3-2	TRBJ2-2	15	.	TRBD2	TGTGCCAGCAGTCGACTAGCGGGGTCCACCGGGGAGCTGTTTTTT	CASSRLAGSTGELFF
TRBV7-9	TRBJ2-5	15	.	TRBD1	TGTGCCAGCAGTCCTACCGGGACAGGTTCGGAGACCCAGTACTTC	CASSPTGTGSETQYF